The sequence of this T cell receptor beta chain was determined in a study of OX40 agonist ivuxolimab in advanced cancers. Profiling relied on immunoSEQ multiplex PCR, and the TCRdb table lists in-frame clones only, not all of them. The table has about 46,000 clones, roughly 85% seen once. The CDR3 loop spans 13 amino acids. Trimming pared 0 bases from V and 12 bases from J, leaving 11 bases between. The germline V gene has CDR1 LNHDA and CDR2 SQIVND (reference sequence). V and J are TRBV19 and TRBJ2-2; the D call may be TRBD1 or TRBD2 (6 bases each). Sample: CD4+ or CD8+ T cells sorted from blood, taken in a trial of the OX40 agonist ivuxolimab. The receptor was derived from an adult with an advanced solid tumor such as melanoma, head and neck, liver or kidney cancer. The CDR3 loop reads CASSIDPGAKLFF. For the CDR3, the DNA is TGTGCCAGTAGTATAGATCCGGGGGCGAAGCTGTTTTTT.